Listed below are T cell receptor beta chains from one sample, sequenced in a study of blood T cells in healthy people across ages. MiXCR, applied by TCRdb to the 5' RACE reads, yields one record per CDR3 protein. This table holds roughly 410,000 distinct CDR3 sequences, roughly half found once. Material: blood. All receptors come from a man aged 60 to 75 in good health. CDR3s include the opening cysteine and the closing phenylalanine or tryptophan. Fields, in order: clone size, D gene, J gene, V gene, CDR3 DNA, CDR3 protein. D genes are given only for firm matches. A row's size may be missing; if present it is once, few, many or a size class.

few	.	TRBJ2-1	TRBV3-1	TGTGCCAGCAGCCAGACGGGGGGCTGGAACAATGAGCAGTTCTTC	CASSQTGGWNNEQFF
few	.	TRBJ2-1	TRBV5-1	TGCGCCAGCAGCATAGGGACAATCGGGAATGAGCAGTTCTTC	CASSIGTIGNEQFF
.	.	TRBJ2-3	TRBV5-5	TGTGCCAGCAGCTTGCGGCTGAGTGGAAATACGCAGTATTTT	CASSLRLSGNTQYF
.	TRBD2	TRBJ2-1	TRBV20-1	TGCAGTGCTGAAGAGGGACTAGCGTACAATGAGCAGTTCTTC	CSAEEGLAYNEQFF
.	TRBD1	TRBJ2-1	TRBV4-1	TGCGCCAGCAGGGGGACAGGGAGGAATGAGCAGTTCTTC	CASRGTGRNEQFF
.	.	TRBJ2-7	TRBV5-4	TGTGCCAGCAGCTTGAGGCGGGGAGACGACGAGCAGTACTTC	CASSLRRGDDEQYF
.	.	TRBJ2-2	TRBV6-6	TGTGCCAGCAGCCCATTCAAGGGGGTCGGGGAGCTGTTTTTT	CASSPFKGVGELFF
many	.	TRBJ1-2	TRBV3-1	TGTGCCAGCAGCGAAGGGTTCTATGGCTACACCTTC	CASSEGFYGYTF
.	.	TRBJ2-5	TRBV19	TGTGCCAGTAGAAGCAGTCTGCTAGGGACCCAGTACTTC	CASRSSLLGTQYF
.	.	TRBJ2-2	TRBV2	TGTGCCAGTGCTGCGGGACGGCGCTACACCGGGGAGCTGTTTTTT	CASAAGRRYTGELFF
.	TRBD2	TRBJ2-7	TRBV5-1	TGCGCCAGCAGCTCGGAACTAGCGGGAAACTACAATGAGCAGTACTTC	CASSSELAGNYNEQYF
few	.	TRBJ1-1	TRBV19	TGTGCCAGTAGTCCCAGGGGCGGAAGCACTGAAGCTTTCTTT	CASSPRGGSTEAFF
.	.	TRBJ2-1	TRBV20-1	TGCAGTGCTAGTGTACGGCCGGGGGCCATCTACAATGAGCAGTTCTTC	CSASVRPGAIYNEQFF
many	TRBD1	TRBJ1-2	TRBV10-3	TGTGCCATCAGTGAGGGGACAGGGGATAACTATGGCTACACCTTC	CAISEGTGDNYGYTF
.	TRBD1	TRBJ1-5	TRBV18	TGTGCCAGCTCACCATCGGACAGGTTCCATCAGCCCCAGCATTTT	CASSPSDRFHQPQHF
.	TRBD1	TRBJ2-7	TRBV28	TGTGCCAGCAGTGCCCCCGGGACAGGGGGGTACGAGCAGTACTTC	CASSAPGTGGYEQYF
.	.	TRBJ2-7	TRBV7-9	TGTGCCAGCAGCTTAGTAGCTGGCTACGAGCAGTACTTC	CASSLVAGYEQYF
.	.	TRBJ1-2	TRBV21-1	TGTGCCAGCAGCACAATACAGTCGGGTAACTATGGCTACACCTTC	CASSTIQSGNYGYTF
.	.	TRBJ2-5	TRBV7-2	TGTGCCAGCACCCCCGAAGGGGCCCAAGAGACCCAGTACTTC	CASTPEGAQETQYF
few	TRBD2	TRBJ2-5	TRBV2	TGTGCCAGCAAGCCTAGCGGGCGAGAGACCCAGTACTTC	CASKPSGRETQYF
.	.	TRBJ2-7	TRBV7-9	TGTGCCAGCAGCTTAGAGGCGCTCAGCTCCTACGAGCAGTACTTC	CASSLEALSSYEQYF
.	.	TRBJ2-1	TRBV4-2	TGTGCCAGCAGCCACGGTGAAGAGCGTGAGCAGTTCTTC	CASSHGEEREQFF
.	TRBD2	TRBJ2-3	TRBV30	TGTGCCTGGAACCCGGGGGGGAGCACAGATACGCAGTATTTT	CAWNPGGSTDTQYF
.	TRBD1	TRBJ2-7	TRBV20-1	TGCAGTGCTAGTATCCGGGACAGGGGCTACGAGCAGTACTTC	CSASIRDRGYEQYF
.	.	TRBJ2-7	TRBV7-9	TGTGCCAGCAGCGGATTACCCAATGAGCAGTACTTC	CASSGLPNEQYF
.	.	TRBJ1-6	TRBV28	TGTGCCAGCAGTTTTATGACAGCCAGCAATTCACCCCTCCACTTT	CASSFMTASNSPLHF